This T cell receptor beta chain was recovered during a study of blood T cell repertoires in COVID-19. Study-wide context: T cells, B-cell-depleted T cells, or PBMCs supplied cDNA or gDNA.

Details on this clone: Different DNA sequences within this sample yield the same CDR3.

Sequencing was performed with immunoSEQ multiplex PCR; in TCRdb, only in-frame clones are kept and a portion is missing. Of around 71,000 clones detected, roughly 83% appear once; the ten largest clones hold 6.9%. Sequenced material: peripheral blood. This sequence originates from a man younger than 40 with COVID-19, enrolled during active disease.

For the CDR3, the DNA is TGTGCCAGCAGTCAGCCGGGAGGAGGCTACACCTTC. Translation gives CASSQPGGGYTF. The V gene is TRBV28, the J gene TRBJ1-2; D ambiguous. Trimming removed 5 bases from V and 8 bases from J, with 12 bases in between. The germline V gene encodes CDR1 MDHEN and CDR2 SYDVKM. The CDR3 is made up of 12 amino acids.